This entry lists 4 T cell receptor beta chains sequenced from one sample in a study of cytomegalovirus exposure and HLA in healthy donors. PCR employed 60 Vbeta and 13 Jbeta primers. TCRdb's table, derived via immunoSEQ multiplex PCR, lists solely in-frame clones and lacks some. Across about 48,000 clones, the top ten clones capture over 2% of the sample. The specimen sequenced was PBMCs. The receptors were sampled from a woman between 35 and 50 years old in good health and CMV-seronegative.

The chain has TRBV19 and TRBJ2-2, with D perhaps matching TRBD2 (6 bases). This CDR3 has 13 residues. Germline CDR1 reads LNHDA; CDR2 reads SQIVND (reference sequence). V was shortened by 3 bases and J by 7 bases, with 9 bases between the two germline ends. The CDR3 spells CASSMAGNGELFF. The DNA of the CDR3 is TGTGCCAGTAGTATGGCGGGGAACGGGGAGCTGTTTTTT.

The chain carries TRBV7-9 and TRBJ1-1; TRBD1 matches 8 bases. This CDR3 has 14 residues. The germline V gene has CDR1 SEHNR and CDR2 FQNEAQ (reference sequence). V gave up 2 bases and J gave up 4 bases; unmatched junction bases: 3. The CDR3 sequence: CASSLTGQGTEAFF. Written as DNA, the CDR3 is TGTGCCAGCAGCTTAACAGGACAGGGCACTGAAGCTTTCTTT.

The rearrangement uses TRBV5-1 and TRBJ1-4, with 8 bases that match TRBD1. Germline CDR1 SGHRS, CDR2 YFSETQ. The CDR3 consists of 19 residues. The V and J ends lost 2 bases and 4 bases, in that order; junction bases with no gene match: 16. This chain's CDR3 is CASSFDLRGRKNLNEKLFF. DNA for the CDR3: TGCGCCAGCAGCTTTGATCTCAGGGGGCGAAAGAATCTTAATGAAAAACTGTTTTTT.

The chain links TRBV5-6 to TRBJ1-4; D remains unclear. The germline V and J ends were trimmed by 1 base and 8 bases, with 9 bases remaining between them. Germline CDR1 and CDR2: SGHDT and YYEEEE. This CDR3 has 13 amino acids. The CDR3: CASSLPMSEKLFF. CDR3 DNA: TGTGCCAGCAGCTTGCCCATGAGCGAAAAACTGTTTTTT.